The 24 T cell receptor beta chains presented below share a single source sample, sequenced in a study of preoperative IRX-2 immunotherapy in early breast cancer. Treatment here: preoperative locoregional IRX-2 cytokine immunotherapy. Some clones are missing from TCRdb's copy, which holds only in-frame ones; the method was immunoSEQ multiplex PCR. This sample carries fewer than 30,000 clones, about 90% of them seen once, and the ten largest clones take roughly 10%. The sample was collected from a patient treated with IRX-2 immunotherapy. These receptors were obtained from a human donor with breast cancer.

The chain couples TRBV6-4 to TRBJ1-1, with TRBD1 matching over 7 bases. The V and J ends lost 4 bases and 3 bases, in that order; junction bases with no gene match: 5. The V gene's germline CDR1 is MRHNA and CDR2 SNTAGT. This CDR3 has 14 residues. The CDR3 protein is CASSGQGGDTEAFF. In DNA, the CDR3 is TGTGCCAGCAGTGGACAGGGTGGGGACACTGAAGCTTTCTTT.

In its sample, this clone was seen once. This chain links TRBV4-3 with TRBJ1-6; 9 positions match TRBD1. J lost 4 bases, V lost 2 bases, and 15 bases had no gene match. The CDR3 covers 20 residues. Germline assignment: CDR1 LGHNA and CDR2 YSLEER. This CDR3 is CASSQWGSSGTGTYNSPLHF. CDR3 in DNA: TGCGCCAGCAGCCAATGGGGGTCCTCCGGGACAGGGACTTATAATTCACCCCTCCACTTT.

V gene TRBV14 combines with J gene TRBJ2-2; 7 bases are a match to TRBD1. CDR3 length equals 15 residues. The junction had 6 bases not matched to a gene; V was cut back by 1 base and J by 7 bases. CDR1 and CDR2 from the germline V gene are SGHDN and FVKESK. CDR3 amino acids: CASSQVTGVVGELFF. The CDR3 DNA sequence: TGTGCCAGCAGCCAAGTAACAGGGGTCGTCGGGGAGCTGTTTTTT.

The chain carries TRBV7-9 and TRBJ2-7, with D unresolved. The CDR3 consists of 12 residues. V was trimmed by 5 bases and J by 3 bases, leaving 8 bases between them. Per the germline V gene, CDR1 is SEHNR and CDR2 is FQNEAQ (reference sequence). The CDR3 DNA is TGTGCCAGCAGCCTGCGGAACTACGAGCAGTACTTC. Translating it yields CASSLRNYEQYF.

This clone was seen a few times. The V call is TRBV2, the J call TRBJ2-2, with D hard to call. Germline values: CDR1 SNHLY, CDR2 FYNNEI. Trimming removed 6 bases at V and 6 bases at J, with 14 bases between. This CDR3 contains 14 residues. As DNA, the CDR3 is TGTGCCAGCAGGGACGCGGTTGGGGCCGGGGAGCTGTTTTTT. Its protein product is CASRDAVGAGELFF.

The chain combines TRBV28 with TRBJ2-1; possibly TRBD2 for D (5 bases). Germline assignment: CDR1 MDHEN and CDR2 SYDVKM. The germline V and J ends were trimmed by 4 bases and 13 bases, with 17 bases remaining between them. The CDR3 is made up of 13 amino acids. The CDR3 spells CASSSPPSSFQFF. The DNA of the CDR3 is TGTGCCAGCAGTTCCCCCCCCTCTAGCTTTCAGTTCTTC. The entire variable domain, with the rest obtained from reference TRBV28 and TRBJ2-1, is as follows: DVKVTQSSRYLVKRTGEKVFLECVQDMDHENMFWYRQDPGLGLRLIYFSYDVKMKEKGDIPEGYSVSREKKERFSLILESASTNQTSMYLCASSSPPSSFQFFGPGTRLTVL.

V and J are TRBV2 and TRBJ2-5, with D possibly being TRBD1 (5 bases). Germline V gives CDR1 SNHLY, CDR2 FYNNEI. The CDR3 spans 15 residues. The V and J ends lost 2 bases and 1 base respectively, with 11 bases between them. The CDR3 loop reads CASSESRQRQETQYF. Written as DNA, the CDR3 is TGTGCCAGCAGTGAATCAAGACAGCGCCAAGAGACCCAGTACTTC. Full variable domain (remainder filled in from reference TRBV2 and TRBJ2-5): EPEVTQTPSHQVTQMGQEVILRCVPISNHLYFYWYRQILGQKVEFLVSFYNNEISEKSEIFDDQFSVERPDGSNFTLKIRSTKLEDSAMYFCASSESRQRQETQYFGPGTRLLVL.

This clone is a singleton in its sample. The V call is TRBV27, the J call TRBJ1-1, with 9 bases lining up with TRBD1. The CDR3 runs to 14 residues. Germline trimming cut 0 bases from V and 7 bases from J; bases unmatched to any gene: 3. Germline lookup yields CDR1 MNHEY and CDR2 SMNVEV (reference sequence). The CDR3 region is CASSLSTGGVEAFF. The CDR3 region has the DNA TGTGCCAGCAGTTTATCGACAGGGGGGGTTGAAGCTTTCTTT.

This clone was counted a few times. The gene calls are TRBV6-5 and TRBJ1-2, with a tentative D call TRBD1 (5 bases). The CDR3 contains 11 residues. Germline CDR1 and CDR2: MNHEY and SVGAGI. V was clipped by 8 bases and J by 11 bases, with 15 bases between them. The CDR3 sequence is CASRGEVWYTF. The CDR3 coding sequence is TGTGCCAGCCGAGGGGAAGTATGGTACACCTTC.

This clone was counted a single time. V gene TRBV11-2 combines with J gene TRBJ1-1, with D possibly TRBD1 on 5 matching bases. This CDR3 has 12 residues. Germline CDR1 is SGHAT and CDR2 is FQNNGV. V was pared by 5 bases and J by 7 bases, with 11 bases between. CDR3 in amino acids: CASSPGADEAFF. Here the CDR3 DNA reads TGTGCCAGCAGCCCCGGGGCCGATGAAGCTTTCTTT.

This clone was observed a single time. The gene calls are TRBV5-1 and TRBJ2-3; 8 nucleotides agree with TRBD2. Germline CDR1 reads SGHRS; CDR2 reads YFSETQ. Unmatched junction bases numbered 9, after V lost 4 bases and J lost 2 bases. This CDR3 is 16 amino acids long. The DNA for the CDR3 is TGCGCCAGCAGCACCGGAACTAGCGGTAACACAGATACGCAGTATTTT. It specifies CASSTGTSGNTDTQYF. Supplemented by reference TRBV5-1 and TRBJ2-3, the full variable domain reads KAGVTQTPRYLIKTRGQQVTLSCSPISGHRSVSWYQQTPGQGLQFLFEYFSETQRNKGNFPGRFSGRQFSNSRSEMNVSTLELGDSALYLCASSTGTSGNTDTQYFGPGTRLTVL.

This chain links TRBV7-2 with TRBJ1-5, with TRBD1 as a possible D gene (6 bases). V was pared by 4 bases and J by 1 base, with 8 bases between. The CDR3 is 14 residues long. Looked up from germline, CDR1 is SGHTA and CDR2 is FQGNSA. In nucleotides, the CDR3 is TGTGCCAGCAGCTCAACAGGGAGCAATCAGCCCCAGCATTTT. It yields the protein CASSSTGSNQPQHF. The full variable domain, completed using reference TRBV7-2 and TRBJ1-5, is GAGVSQSPSNKVTEKGKDVELRCDPISGHTALYWYRQSLGQGLEFLIYFQGNSAPDKSGLPSDRFSAERTGGSVSTLTIQRTQQEDSAVYLCASSSTGSNQPQHFGDGTRLSIL.

CDR3 bases: TGTGCCACCAGCGATGACTCGCAGAGCTCCTACAATGAGCAGTTCTTC. Translation: CATSDDSQSSYNEQFF. This chain connects TRBV15 to TRBJ2-1, with unresolved D. This CDR3 is built from 16 residues. V was trimmed by 5 bases and J by 0 bases, leaving 14 bases between them. From germline, CDR1 is LNHNV and CDR2 YYDKDF (reference sequence).

V and J are TRBV6-6 and TRBJ1-5; no definite D call. The CDR3 has 13 residues. The germline V and J ends were trimmed by 2 bases and 4 bases, with 6 bases remaining between them. Looked up from germline, CDR1 is MNHNY and CDR2 is SVGAGI (reference sequence). The CDR3 protein is CASSYDTNQPQHF. DNA of the CDR3: TGTGCCAGCAGTTACGATACAAATCAGCCCCAGCATTTT.

The V call is TRBV2, the J call TRBJ2-5; D is possibly TRBD2 (5 bases). The germline gives CDR1 SNHLY, CDR2 FYNNEI. The CDR3 has 12 amino acids. V was cut by 6 bases and J by 3 bases, with 8 bases left in between. CDR3 sequence: CASRYGEETQYF. In DNA form, the CDR3 reads TGTGCCAGCAGGTACGGGGAAGAGACCCAGTACTTC.

This clone was seen a handful of times. The rearrangement uses TRBV4-2 and TRBJ1-6, with a tentative D call TRBD1 (5 bases). The V gene's germline CDR1 is LGHNA and CDR2 YNFKEQ. V lost 0 bases to trimming and J lost 6 bases, with 9 bases between them. The CDR3 has 15 amino acids. The CDR3 protein is CASSQDLQGNSPLHF. The CDR3 nucleotides are TGTGCCAGCAGCCAAGATCTTCAGGGTAATTCACCCCTCCACTTT.

The J gene is TRBJ1-1, the V gene TRBV12-5, with D possibly matching TRBD1 (6 bases). Germline CDR1 LGHNT, CDR2 FRNRAP. Trimming removed 11 bases from V and 5 bases from J, with 18 bases in between. CDR3 length: 13 residues. The CDR3 coding sequence is TGTGCTGGAGGGGGGCCAAAGGGGACTGAAGCTTTCTTT. Protein sequence: CAGGGPKGTEAFF.

The chain links TRBV5-4 to TRBJ2-5; 10 positions match TRBD1. The CDR3 is 16 residues long. Germline values: CDR1 SGHNT, CDR2 YYREEE (reference sequence). V was clipped by 4 bases and J by 5 bases; unmatched bases: 11. Here the CDR3 reads CASSRMTGGGMETQYF. The CDR3 DNA follows: TGTGCCAGCAGCCGGATGACAGGGGGCGGGATGGAGACCCAGTACTTC.

The rearrangement links TRBV7-6 to TRBJ2-7; 14 nucleotides agree with TRBD2. The CDR3 loop spans 16 amino acids. Germline V lookup: CDR1 SGHVS, CDR2 FNYEAQ. Trimming took 4 bases from V and 4 from J; bases not matched to a gene: 6. The CDR3 region is CASSSPGTSGSYEQYF. DNA of the CDR3: TGTGCCAGCAGCTCACCCGGGACTAGCGGGAGTTACGAGCAGTACTTC.

The V gene is TRBV30, the J gene TRBJ2-6; no reliable D call. The CDR3 consists of 14 residues. Germline V gives CDR1 GTSNPN, CDR2 SVGIG (reference sequence). The V gene lost 5 bases and the J gene lost 0 bases, with 8 bases spanning the gap. CDR3 amino acids: CAWLKVSGANVLTF. DNA of the CDR3: TGTGCCTGGTTAAAGGTCTCTGGGGCCAACGTCCTGACTTTC.

This chain connects TRBV4-3 to TRBJ2-4; weak D call: TRBD2 (6 bases). Germline V gene lookup returns CDR1 LGHNA and CDR2 YSLEER. Trimming stripped 0 bases from V and 6 bases from J, with 6 bases between. This CDR3 has 13 residues. The CDR3 protein is CASSQEGGNIQYF. The DNA for the CDR3 is TGCGCCAGCAGCCAAGAGGGGGGAAACATTCAGTACTTC.

V and J are TRBV28 and TRBJ2-6, with unresolved D. This CDR3 is 13 amino acids long. CDR1 is MDHEN and CDR2 is SYDVKM in the germline V gene. Trimming took off 5 bases at V and 0 bases at J, with 2 bases between the two ends. DNA for the CDR3: TGTGCCAGCAGTAGCTCTGGGGCCAACGTCCTGACTTTC. It codes for CASSSSGANVLTF.

V is TRBV11-2 and J is TRBJ1-6, with TRBD1 identical over 9 bases. V was clipped by 3 bases and J by 8 bases; unmatched bases: 2. The CDR3 is 14 residues long. Germline assignment: CDR1 SGHAT and CDR2 FQNNGV. The CDR3 nucleotides read TGTGCCAGCAGCTTTCGGGACAGGGATTCACCCCTCCACTTT. Encoded protein: CASSFRDRDSPLHF.

The chain combines TRBV28 with TRBJ1-5; D possibly corresponds to TRBD1 (5 bases). V lost 3 bases and J lost 4, with 13 bases in between. Germline values: CDR1 MDHEN, CDR2 SYDVKM. This CDR3 has 15 residues. CDR3 coding DNA: TGTGCCAGCAGTTTGGGCCAGGGCAGGAATCAGCCCCAGCATTTT. Its translation is CASSLGQGRNQPQHF. Together with reference TRBV28 and TRBJ1-5, the CDR3 gives the full variable domain: DVKVTQSSRYLVKRTGEKVFLECVQDMDHENMFWYRQDPGLGLRLIYFSYDVKMKEKGDIPEGYSVSREKKERFSLILESASTNQTSMYLCASSLGQGRNQPQHFGDGTRLSIL.